The clone carrying this TCR beta chain was recorded at least ten times. Its antigen is unidentified. Punch biopsies of lesional scalp, plus peripheral blood, were taken from alopecia areata patients. The data belong to a study of CD8+ T cells in alopecia areata. Study results and limitations: Possibly because of HLA-related factors, TCR sharing was less clear across patients than in mice. Researchers report lesional scalp, most notably alopecia totalis/universalis, outstripped normal scalp in clonality.

Trimming stripped 5 bases from V and 7 bases from J, with 11 bases between. The CDR3 has 12 amino acids. CDR1 SGHVS and CDR2 FNYEAQ come from the germline V gene. RNA extraction was followed by reverse transcription into cDNA, which acted as the sequencing template. Sequencing used immunoSEQ multiplex PCR; TCRdb keeps in-frame clones, though not all of them. The sample has around 130,000 clones; 58% are singletons. This specimen was CD4+ T cells sorted from blood, taken at week 0. J is TRBJ2-5 and V is TRBV7-6; no clear D gene. The receptor was isolated from a human donor with alopecia areata. Here the CDR3 DNA reads TGTGCCAGCAGCCCGCCCCTCCGGACCCAGTACTTC. Protein sequence: CASSPPLRTQYF.